These T cell receptor beta chains were read from a single sample in a study of blood T cells in healthy people across ages. Via MiXCR, TCRdb re-called the 5' RACE reads, giving one row per CDR3 protein. The data show about 780,000 distinct CDR3 sequences, with 35% to 50% seen just once and around a sixth held by the top ten. Source material: blood. The receptors originated from a man older than 75 in good health. Each CDR3 is given with its conserved first and last residue. Not all rows give a size; the values are once, few, many and, for expanded clones, a class.

J: TRBJ2-7; size: few; V: TRBV20-1; CDR3: CSASVQTYEQYF
J: TRBJ2-7; size: few; V: TRBV5-1; CDR3: CASSPISGRYYEQYF
J: TRBJ2-1; size: once; V: TRBV30; CDR3: CAWSVQGGYNEQFF
J: TRBJ1-2; size: .; V: TRBV29-1; CDR3: CSVTQGTGYYGFTF
J: TRBJ2-7; size: few; V: TRBV3-1; CDR3: CASSQNVAFHEQYF
J: TRBJ1-1; size: .; V: TRBV6-4; CDR3: CASKGGGTGRMNTEAFF
J: .; size: .; V: TRBV6-1; CDR3: CASSEATVYEQYF
J: TRBJ2-1; size: few; V: TRBV7-2; CDR3: CASSSTGPSYNEQFF
J: TRBJ1-2; size: .; V: TRBV19; CDR3: CASSAHRVENYGYTF
J: TRBJ2-7; size: once; V: TRBV7-2; CDR3: CASSVAGVHEQYF
J: TRBJ2-3; size: .; V: TRBV5-1; CDR3: CASSLVTGRDPDTQYF
J: TRBJ1-2; size: many; V: TRBV21-1; CDR3: CASSKSRGQGYTF
J: TRBJ2-3; size: few; V: TRBV12-3/TRBV12-4; CDR3: CASSLVSGMRTDTQYF
J: TRBJ2-7; size: few; V: TRBV29-1; CDR3: CSVGSTAGTGGNEQYF
J: TRBJ2-7; size: .; V: TRBV12-3/TRBV12-4; CDR3: CASSTRDSWSYEQYF
J: TRBJ2-6; size: few; V: TRBV12-3/TRBV12-4; CDR3: CASSPDRVNSGANVLTF
J: TRBJ1-1; size: .; V: TRBV25-1; CDR3: CASSEHNRKAFF
J: TRBJ1-5; size: .; V: TRBV28; CDR3: CASSLYLGGTGNQPQHF
J: TRBJ2-7; size: many; V: TRBV9; CDR3: CASSRRGVGYEQYF
J: TRBJ2-7; size: few; V: TRBV3-1; CDR3: CASSHTSYEQYF
J: TRBJ2-1; size: few; V: TRBV20-1; CDR3: CSASVRAGGPFNEQFF
J: TRBJ2-3; size: .; V: TRBV5-1; CDR3: CASSGSGFSTDTQYF
J: TRBJ1-6; size: .; V: TRBV20-1; CDR3: CSAGDRGPSPLHF
J: TRBJ2-3; size: few; V: TRBV11-2; CDR3: CASSLERTSTQYF
J: TRBJ2-1; size: .; V: TRBV6-6; CDR3: CASRDYGLSNEQFF
J: TRBJ2-1; size: .; V: TRBV5-1; CDR3: CASSQETSGRAFYNEQFF
J: TRBJ1-4; size: .; V: TRBV29-1; CDR3: CSVEEGGSEKLFF
J: TRBJ2-3; size: .; V: TRBV5-1; CDR3: CASSLLSGTSDPGTQYF
J: TRBJ1-2; size: many; V: TRBV6-5; CDR3: CASSDPGTGERGYTF
J: TRBJ2-7; size: .; V: TRBV7-8; CDR3: CASSEGSIFYEQYF
J: .; size: .; V: TRBV5-1; CDR3: CASSTGLAPYEQYF
J: TRBJ2-3; size: .; V: TRBV5-1; CDR3: CASSPASGRRTDTQYF
J: TRBJ2-1; size: .; V: TRBV11-3; CDR3: CASSLGANNEQFF
J: TRBJ2-1; size: once; V: TRBV7-3; CDR3: CASSKTGGYEQFF
J: TRBJ1-6; size: few; V: TRBV21-1; CDR3: CASSKTRAQLNSPLHF
J: TRBJ1-5; size: .; V: TRBV6-1; CDR3: CASMERVDQPQHF
J: TRBJ2-7; size: many; V: TRBV7-2; CDR3: CASSLTSGEIRHEQYF
J: TRBJ2-3; size: few; V: TRBV10-3; CDR3: CAITEGAGSTDTQYF
J: TRBJ1-2; size: .; V: TRBV7-2; CDR3: CASSVVEGNYGYTF
J: TRBJ1-2; size: .; V: TRBV5-1; CDR3: CASSLGYGQGRDGYTF
J: TRBJ2-7; size: many; V: TRBV7-9; CDR3: CASRAAGEQYF
J: TRBJ1-4; size: .; V: TRBV28; CDR3: CASSSNRVSTNEKLFF
J: TRBJ2-6; size: many; V: TRBV5-1; CDR3: CASSLDGSSGANVLTF
J: TRBJ1-4; size: .; V: TRBV12-3/TRBV12-4; CDR3: CASRWDRGNEKLFF
J: TRBJ2-1; size: .; V: TRBV28; CDR3: CASSLPRASSYNEQFF
J: TRBJ1-6; size: once; V: TRBV3-1; CDR3: CASSQGAGALGPLHF
J: TRBJ2-5; size: .; V: TRBV20-1; CDR3: CSARDTLAGTNEQYF
J: TRBJ2-5; size: .; V: TRBV27; CDR3: CASRLAGSKTGNEQYF
J: TRBJ2-7; size: few; V: TRBV10-3; CDR3: CAIGTNSDEQYF
J: TRBJ1-2; size: .; V: TRBV3-1; CDR3: CASSQDVGTAGYGYTF